This T cell receptor beta chain was sequenced for a study of blood T cell repertoires in COVID-19. Method: immunoSEQ multiplex PCR; TCRdb's copy keeps in-frame clones and lacks some. This sample has roughly 250,000 clones; approximately 85% occur once, and the top ten carry around 12%. The TCR originated in a woman aged 55-70 years with active or convalescent COVID-19. Sample: peripheral blood.

CDR3 nucleotides: TGTGCCAGTAGTATGGGTTTCAGGGGCGGTGAAAAACTGTTTTTT. It yields the protein CASSMGFRGGEKLFF. The V and J genes are TRBV19 and TRBJ1-4; D possibly corresponds to TRBD1 (6 bases). The CDR3 extends over 15 amino acids. V lost 3 bases and J lost 7, with 15 bases in between. Germline assignment: CDR1 LNHDA and CDR2 SQIVND (reference sequence).